This T cell receptor (beta chain) came from a study of naive and memory T cell subsets (dated by TCRdb to 2015 to 2018). About the study as a whole: Sorted naive and memory T cell subsets from peripheral blood were analyzed in the study using a UMI-based, open-source pipeline for TCR alpha and beta sequencing. RNA was DNase-treated and reverse transcribed with TCR constant-region primers, mostly using SuperScript III. Complete agreement was observed between the functional CMV T cell responses and the IgG serology results.

The library relied on UMI-ligation and nested PCR. The beta constant-region primer consisted of an equimolar mixture of two oligonucleotides that together covered TRBC1 and TRBC2. Four rounds of PCR, combining the SP2 primer with nested alpha and beta constant-region primers, were used to amplify the ligated cDNA. T4 RNA ligase 1 ligated a single-stranded oligonucleotide carrying the SP2 primer and a 12-nucleotide UMI to the cDNA 3' end. Incubation of the ligation reaction lasted roughly 20-25 hours at 16 degrees C. PCR2 was typically run as a SYBR Green qPCR and stopped at a predetermined threshold to prevent over-amplification. All purifications after the first were performed with Agencourt AMPure XP magnetic beads. Library quantification was done by Qubit, followed by a TapeStation check on which the main peak was expected at around 650 bp. Pooled libraries were sequenced on an Illumina MiSeq using v2 2x251 paired-end kits, and typically roughly 0.95-2.1 million reads were obtained per sample. Each sample library was pooled at 4 nM, and roughly 4.5-7% PhiX was included to improve cluster recognition. The original pipeline was this. Decombinator assigned V and J genes to Demultiplexor-processed FASTQ reads by tag matching, allowing a single base-pair mismatch. Collapsinator used UMIs to correct both sequencing errors and frequency errors arising from PCR heterogeneity. TCRs were translated and CDR3s were extracted from the conserved cysteine to the FGXG phenylalanine by CDR3Translator, with non-productive sequences being flagged. Gini, Shannon entropy and inverse Simpson indices were computed after subsampling the repertoires to the same number of UMI-defined TCRs. Clonotype abundance distributions were fitted to a power law by maximum likelihood within the linear range. For one naive CD8 sample, the pipeline and MIGEC produced similar UMI counts, unique TCR numbers and clonal distributions. In one analysis, naive TCRs that were also found in any memory subset of the same donor were excluded from the naive repertoire. Repertoires were searched for 7,000 to 7,500 CMV-associated CDR3 sequences compiled from VDJdb and a published dataset. TCRdb redid the processing of the public reads, applying fastp at Q25 and MiXCR, and retained in-frame beta chains. Rows are unified per CDR3 protein, each entry keeping the most common DNA and genes. These V and J calls rely on TCRdb rather than the paper's analysis. In this sample the table shows approximately 150,000 distinct CDR3 sequences, roughly a fifth of which occur a single time. Approximately 0.58% of the sample lies in the top ten.

This clonotype was seen only a few times. Its antigen is unknown. No quality values exist for individual bases; no much larger clone is one base distant. Cut back by 2 bases and 3 bases, the V and J ends lie 8 bases apart. The germline V gene sets CDR1 to MDHEN and CDR2 to SYDVKM. From the cysteine up to the phenylalanine, the CDR3 has a length of 14 residues. The retained sequence is limited to the CDR3, 42 bases, with the frame set at the first base. From the second PCR step on, the TCR alpha and beta chain libraries were amplified in separate reactions. The CMV status of each donor was determined by measuring IFNgamma production from CD4+ T cells after fresh PBMCs had been stimulated overnight with CMV viral lysate. Miltenyi beads were used first to positively select CD4 T cells, and CD8 T cells were then positively selected from the CD4-negative fraction. After staining for CD3, CD4, CD8, CD45RA, CD27 and a live/dead dye, cells were sorted on a BD Aria II into four subsets based on CD45RA and CD27. Blood was obtained from three healthy volunteers, and the blood from each volunteer was fractionated into CD4 and CD8 T cells and subsequently into four differentiation subsets. About 120 ml of peripheral blood was collected from each donor, and PBMC were isolated from the blood using Ficoll-Paque PLUS density-gradient centrifugation. Sorted cells were lysed in RLT buffer, and RNA was extracted with a Qiagen RNeasy kit and stored at -80°C.

The full study reports these points: A clonotype was defined as a single alpha or beta chain sequence rather than as a paired alpha/beta receptor. In both CD4 and CD8 cells, going from naive through CM, EM and EMRA, the Gini index went up while Shannon and inverse Simpson diversity went down. After error correction, over 95% of naive TCR sequences appeared only once, giving much steeper abundance distributions than memory subsets. RNA-based TCR counts may be affected by expression changes linked to T cell activation and differentiation. Naive repertoires, especially CD8, contained a few larger clonotypes, possibly memory cells re-expressing CD45RA. The repertoire findings for the naive and memory subsets could not be validated against a ground truth because none was available. A power law was followed by TCR abundance, with an exponent that differed between naive and memory subsets but was consistent across the three individuals.

Sample: naive CD8+ T cells from blood. Interpreted using the paper, the cell subset or site label stands for: naive T cells, CD45RA high CD27+. This receptor chain uses TRBV28 and TRBJ1-5; no confident D gene assignment can be made. This sequence originates from a human donor in good health. The CDR3 has the sequence CASSLRASNQPQHF. The bases are TGTGCCAGCAGTTTAAGGGCCTCCAATCAGCCCCAGCATTTT. With the portions outside the CDR3 filled from the reference TRBV28 and TRBJ1-5 genes, the complete variable region becomes DVKVTQSSRYLVKRTGEKVFLECVQDMDHENMFWYRQDPGLGLRLIYFSYDVKMKEKGDIPEGYSVSREKKERFSLILESASTNQTSMYLCASSLRASNQPQHFGDGTRLSIL.